The T cell receptor beta chain described here comes from a study of T-cell reconstitution after alpha-beta-depleted transplantation in children. The TCRbeta library was prepared with unique molecular identifiers. TCRdb reprocessed the PCR reads with MiXCR, giving one entry per CDR3 protein. The data contain about 580,000 distinct CDR3 sequences, 25% to 30% of them singletons. The V end lost 3 bases, the J end lost 5 bases, and 16 bases lay between the germline ends. CDR1 GTSNPN and CDR2 SVGIG come from the germline V gene (reference sequence). CDR3 length: 14 amino acids. This clonotype was observed a handful of times. What it binds is not known. Study-level findings and limits: The study reportedly traced alpha-beta T cells about two months after transplant to several hundred expanded graft clones.

The material was PBMCs, obtained before TCRalphabeta/CD19-depleted stem cell transplant. The genes are TRBV30 and TRBJ1-1; D perhaps matches TRBD1 (5 bases). The source is a boy in the first two years of life with Wiskott-Aldrich syndrome, due to receive a stem cell transplant. The CDR3 spells CAWSPGQGRTEAFF. The CDR3, as DNA: TGTGCCTGGAGCCCGGGGCAGGGAAGGACTGAAGCTTTCTTT.